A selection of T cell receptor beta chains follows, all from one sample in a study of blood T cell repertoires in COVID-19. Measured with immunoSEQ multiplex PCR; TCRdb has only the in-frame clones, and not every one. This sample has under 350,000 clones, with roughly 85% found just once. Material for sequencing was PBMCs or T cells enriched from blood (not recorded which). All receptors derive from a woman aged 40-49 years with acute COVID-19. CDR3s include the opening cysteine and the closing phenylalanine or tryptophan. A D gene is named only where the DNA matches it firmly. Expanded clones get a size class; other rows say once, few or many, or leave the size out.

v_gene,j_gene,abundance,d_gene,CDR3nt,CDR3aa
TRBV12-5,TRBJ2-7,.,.,TGTGCTAGTGGTTTGGTACTTGGGGGGAACAGCTACGAGCAGTACTTC,CASGLVLGGNSYEQYF
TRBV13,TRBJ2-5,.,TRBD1,TGTGCCAGCAGCTGGGACAGGGGGACAGAGACCCAGTACTTC,CASSWDRGTETQYF
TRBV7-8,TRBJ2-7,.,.,TGTGCCAGCAGCATCAGCGGATACACCTACGAGCAGTACTTC,CASSISGYTYEQYF
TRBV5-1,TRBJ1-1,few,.,TGCGCCAGCAGCGACGGGGGGGCTGGCACTGAAGCTTTCTTT,CASSDGGAGTEAFF
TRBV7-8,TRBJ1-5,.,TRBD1,TGTGCCAGCAGCTTAGGTTACAGGGGCCACAGCAATCAGCCCCAGCATTTT,CASSLGYRGHSNQPQHF
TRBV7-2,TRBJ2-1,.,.,TGTGCCAGCAGACCCTCTTGGGGCAGCTACAATGAGCAGTTCTTC,CASRPSWGSYNEQFF
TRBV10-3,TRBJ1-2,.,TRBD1,TGTGCCATCGGGGGCCAGGGGGACTATGGCTACACCTTC,CAIGGQGDYGYTF
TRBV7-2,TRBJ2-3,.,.,TGTGCCAGCAGCTTAGCGAGTCGGGGAGGTGGAGATACGCAGTATTTT,CASSLASRGGGDTQYF
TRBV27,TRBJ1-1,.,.,TGTGCCAGCAGTTTATTTCAGGGGCACCGGAACACTGAAGCTTTCTTT,CASSLFQGHRNTEAFF
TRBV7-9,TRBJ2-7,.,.,TGTGCCAGCAGCTTAGGTCAGGGCCACTCCTACGAGCAGTACTTC,CASSLGQGHSYEQYF
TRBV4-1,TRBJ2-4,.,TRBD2,TGCGCCAGCAGCCCTCCAAGATATCCAGCGGGAGATGGGATAGACATTCAGTACTTC,CASSPPRYPAGDGIDIQYF
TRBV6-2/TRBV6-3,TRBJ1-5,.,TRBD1,TGTGCCAGCAGTTACATGACAGGGGCTCAGCCCCAGCATTTT,CASSYMTGAQPQHF
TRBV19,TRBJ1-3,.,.,TGTGCCAGTAGGAAGGACTTTTCTGGAAACACCATATATTTT,CASRKDFSGNTIYF
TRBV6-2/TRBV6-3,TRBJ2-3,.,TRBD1,TGTGCCAGCAGTTACGGGACAGGCCGCACAGATACGCAGTATTTT,CASSYGTGRTDTQYF
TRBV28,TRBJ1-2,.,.,TGTGCCACCCCTGGGGGGGAACGCTATGGCTACACCTTC,CATPGGERYGYTF
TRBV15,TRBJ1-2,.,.,TGTGCCACCAGCCAGAGGGCAGGCTATGGCTACACCTTC,CATSQRAGYGYTF
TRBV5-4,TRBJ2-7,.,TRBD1,TGTGCCAGCAGCCACGGACAGGAGCGATACGAGCAGTACTTC,CASSHGQERYEQYF
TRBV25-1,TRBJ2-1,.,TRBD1,TGTGCCAGCAGTGAGGGGACAGGGCTCGACAATGAGCAGTTCTTC,CASSEGTGLDNEQFF
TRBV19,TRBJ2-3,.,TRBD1,TGTGCCAGTAGAAGACAGGGGTTCGGCACAGATACGCAGTATTTT,CASRRQGFGTDTQYF
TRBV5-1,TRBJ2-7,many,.,TGCGCCAGCGCAACAGGCCAACCCGGGTCCGGCGAGCAGTACTTC,CASATGQPGSGEQYF
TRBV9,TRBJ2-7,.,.,TGTGCCAGCAGCGTAGAACCCGAGACAGGTGCCTACGAGCAGTACTTC,CASSVEPETGAYEQYF
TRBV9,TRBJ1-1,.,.,TGTGCCAGCAGCTTAACGGGGGAGAGGGGAGCTTTCTTT,CASSLTGERGAFF
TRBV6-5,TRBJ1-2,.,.,TGTGCCAGCAGTTACGCCCTTCGCGGAACGGAGGGCTACACCTTC,CASSYALRGTEGYTF
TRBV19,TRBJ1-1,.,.,TGTGCCAGTAGCACGGGGGGGGTCATGAACACTGAAGCTTTCTTT,CASSTGGVMNTEAFF